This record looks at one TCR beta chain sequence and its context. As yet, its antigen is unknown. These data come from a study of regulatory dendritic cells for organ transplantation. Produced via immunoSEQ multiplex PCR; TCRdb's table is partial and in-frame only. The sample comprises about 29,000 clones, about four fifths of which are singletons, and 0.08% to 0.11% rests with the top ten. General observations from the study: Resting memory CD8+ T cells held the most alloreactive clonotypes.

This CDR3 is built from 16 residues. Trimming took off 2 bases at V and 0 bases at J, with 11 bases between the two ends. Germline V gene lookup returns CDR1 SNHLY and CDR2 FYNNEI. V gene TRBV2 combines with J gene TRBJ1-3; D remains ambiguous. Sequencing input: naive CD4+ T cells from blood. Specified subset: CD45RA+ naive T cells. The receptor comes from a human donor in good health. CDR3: CASSELIGLSGNTIYF. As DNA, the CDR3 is TGTGCCAGCAGTGAACTTATTGGGCTCTCTGGAAACACCATATATTTT.